This section outlines one T cell receptor (beta chain) sequence together with its context. Its target is not known. This sample stems from a study of T cell responses to AZD1222 COVID-19 vaccine. The study's findings and limits: A rise in Spike-specific TCR breadth and depth followed two AZD1222 doses.

CDR3 length: 15 residues. V lost 2 bases and J lost 2, with 10 bases in between. Germline CDR1 is LNHDA and CDR2 is SQIVND (reference sequence). Sequencing used immunoSEQ multiplex PCR; TCRdb keeps in-frame clones, though not all of them. The sample has fewer than 200,000 clones, roughly nine tenths seen once. The material sequenced was peripheral blood, taken 28 days after the second dose of the MenACWY control vaccine. The clonotype was recovered from an adult who received the MenACWY meningococcal vaccine as a control. The chain links TRBV19 to TRBJ1-5, with D unclear. The CDR3 region is CASSIMRQGNQPQHF. In nucleotides, the CDR3 is TGTGCCAGTAGTATAATGCGACAAGGCAATCAGCCCCAGCATTTT. The entire variable domain, with the rest obtained from reference TRBV19 and TRBJ1-5, is as follows: DGGITQSPKYLFRKEGQNVTLSCEQNLNHDAMYWYRQDPGQGLRLIYYSQIVNDFQKGDIAEGYSVSREKKESFPLTVTSAQKNPTAFYLCASSIMRQGNQPQHFGDGTRLSIL.